A selection of T cell receptor beta chains follows, all from one sample in a study of T cells in Graves' hyperthyroidism and ophthalmopathy. TCRdb analysed the multiplex PCR reads with MiXCR anew, one entry per CDR3 protein. The sample yields roughly 100,000 distinct CDR3 sequences, over 45% seen once. The sample comprised blood. These receptor sequences come from a man aged 40-55 years with Graves' hyperthyroidism. Each CDR3 is given with its conserved first and last residue. D genes are given only for firm matches. Clone sizes are given selectively: once, few, many, or a class where the clone is expanded.

j_call v_call d_call clone_size cdr3_aa cdr3_nt
TRBJ2-7 TRBV19 TRBD2 medium-sized CATSYRAGVYEQYF TGTGCCACTAGTTATCGAGCGGGAGTCTACGAGCAGTACTTC
TRBJ1-3 TRBV12-3/TRBV12-4 . once CASSFTYPRSGEGNTIYF TGTGCCAGCAGTTTCACTTACCCCAGGAGTGGGGAGGGAAACACCATATATTTT
TRBJ2-3 TRBV7-6 . many CASSLGPRGSTDTQYF TGTGCCAGCAGCTTAGGGCCAAGGGGATCCACAGATACGCAGTATTTT
TRBJ1-1 TRBV20-1 . many CSAHRSVNTEAFF TGCAGTGCCCACCGGAGTGTGAACACTGAAGCTTTCTTT
TRBJ2-7 TRBV11-2 . many CASSLWRGYEQYF TGTGCCAGCAGCTTATGGAGGGGTTACGAGCAGTACTTC
TRBJ2-1 TRBV24-1 . many CATSDEYNEQFF TGTGCCACCAGTGATGAGTACAATGAGCAGTTCTTC
TRBJ2-7 TRBV12-3/TRBV12-4 TRBD1 many CASSRGTGWYEQYF TGTGCCAGCAGTAGGGGGACAGGTTGGTACGAGCAGTACTTC
TRBJ1-1 TRBV2 . many CASGTGGTNTEAFF TGTGCCAGTGGGACCGGGGGAACGAACACTGAAGCTTTCTTT
TRBJ2-6 TRBV15 . few CATSRMGGNTEAF TGTGCCACCAGCCGGATGGGGGGAAACACTGAAGCTTTC
TRBJ1-2 TRBV5-4 . many CASSLVLQEGYTF TGTGCCAGCAGCTTGGTCCTTCAGGAGGGCTACACCTTC
TRBJ1-1 TRBV6-4 . . CASTGSGGNTEAFF TGTGCCAGCACCGGCTCCGGGGGGAACACTGAAGCTTTCTTT
TRBJ1-2 TRBV10-3 . . CAINRVDGYTF TGTGCCATCAACAGGGTGGATGGCTACACCTTC
TRBJ1-2 TRBV7-8 . many CASSLGRVNGYTF TGTGCCAGCAGCTTAGGACGGGTGAATGGCTACACCTTC
TRBJ2-1 TRBV27 . few CASSLFWGAEQFF TGTGCCAGCAGTCTGTTTTGGGGTGCTGAGCAGTTCTTC
TRBJ1-3 TRBV7-9 TRBD1 many CASSLGIGQGTGNTIYF TGTGCCAGCAGCTTAGGCATTGGACAGGGTACGGGAAACACCATATATTTT
TRBJ1-2 TRBV7-9 . . CASSFKQFNYGYTF TGTGCCAGCAGCTTTAAACAGTTTAACTATGGCTACACCTTC
TRBJ2-2 TRBV6-2/TRBV6-3 . . CASSYSTANTGELFF TGTGCCAGCAGTTACTCGACGGCGAACACCGGGGAGCTGTTTTTT
TRBJ2-5 TRBV5-1 . many CASSLSGPKETQYF TGCGCCAGCAGCTTATCCGGACCAAAAGAGACCCAGTACTTC
TRBJ2-5 TRBV11-1 . many CASSLSGAGVGETQYF TGTGCCAGCAGCTTATCAGGGGCGGGAGTCGGAGAGACCCAGTACTTC
TRBJ1-2 TRBV28 . many CASSPYGERGGYTF TGTGCCAGCAGTCCTTACGGGGAACGCGGTGGCTACACCTTC
TRBJ1-3 TRBV4-1 . few CASSHESSGNTIYF TGCGCCAGCAGTCACGAGAGCTCTGGAAACACCATATATTTT
TRBJ2-5 TRBV12-3/TRBV12-4 TRBD2 many CASSLGGFQETQYF TGTGCCAGCAGTTTGGGGGGGTTCCAAGAGACCCAGTACTTC
TRBJ2-7 TRBV5-1 TRBD2 many CASSLALGGGSYEQYF TGCGCCAGCAGCTTGGCCTTGGGGGGGGGCTCCTACGAGCAGTACTTC
TRBJ2-7 TRBV11-1 . . CASSLGQERQVEQYF TGTGCCAGCAGCCTAGGGCAGGAGAGGCAAGTGGAGCAGTACTTC
TRBJ1-6 TRBV29-1 . . CSARGAYNSPLHF TGCAGCGCGCGGGGGGCCTATAATTCACCCCTCCACTTT
TRBJ2-3 TRBV20-1 . once CSARTSSTYNEQYF TGCAGTGCTCGTACTAGTAGCACCTACAATGAGCAGTATTTT
TRBJ2-1 TRBV29-1 . . CSVAKRDSSYNEQFF TGCAGCGTTGCGAAGCGGGACAGCTCCTACAATGAGCAGTTCTTC
TRBJ1-2 TRBV28 . few CASRTTGVLYGYTF TGTGCCAGCAGGACGACAGGCGTCCTATATGGCTACACCTTC
TRBJ2-7 TRBV2 TRBD1 many CASNPTGSPYEQYF TGTGCCAGCAACCCGACAGGGTCACCCTACGAGCAGTACTTC
TRBJ1-4 TRBV9 . many CASSVGPNPATNEKLFF TGTGCCAGCAGCGTAGGACCCAACCCGGCAACTAATGAAAAACTGTTTTTT
TRBJ2-3 TRBV11-3 TRBD2 . CASSLGRGRGTDTQYF TGTGCCAGCAGCTTAGGGCGGGGGAGGGGCACAGATACGCAGTATTTT
TRBJ2-1 TRBV20-1 TRBD2 many CSARVGLAGEPFYNEQFF TGCAGTGCTCGCGTGGGACTAGCGGGCGAACCATTCTACAATGAGCAGTTCTTC
TRBJ1-1 TRBV15 . . CATGRGTGLTTEAFF TGTGCCACCGGCAGAGGTACAGGGCTTACCACGGAAGCTTTCTTT
TRBJ2-6 TRBV12-3/TRBV12-4 TRBD1 . CASRTRTGAGWANVLTF TGTGCCAGCAGAACCCGGACAGGGGCGGGTTGGGCCAACGTCCTGACTTTC
TRBJ1-2 TRBV7-3 . . CASSLTRDTANYGYTF TGCGCCAGCAGCTTAACCCGGGACACAGCTAACTATGGCTACACCTTC
TRBJ2-5 TRBV25-1 TRBD2 . CASTWTSGGAGQETQYF TGTGCCAGCACCTGGACTAGCGGGGGGGCCGGTCAAGAGACCCAGTACTTC
TRBJ2-7 TRBV7-9 TRBD2 many CASSVSGTAYEQYF TGTGCCAGCAGCGTGAGCGGGACCGCCTACGAGCAGTACTTC
TRBJ2-2 TRBV9 TRBD2 many CASSANLAGGTSGELFF TGTGCCAGCAGCGCTAATCTAGCGGGGGGAACAAGCGGGGAGCTGTTTTTT
TRBJ1-6 TRBV19 . many CASSISQVRSPLHF TGTGCCAGTAGTATTTCCCAGGTCCGATCACCCCTCCACTTT
TRBJ1-6 TRBV7-2 . once CASSLPTSSYNSPLHF TGTGCCAGCAGCCTACCGACTAGCTCCTATAATTCACCCCTCCACTTT
TRBJ1-2 TRBV2 . . CANSERAFGYTF TGTGCCAACAGTGAACGGGCCTTTGGCTACACCTTC
TRBJ2-7 TRBV19 . many CASSKPAQAYEQYF TGTGCCAGTAGCAAGCCAGCCCAAGCCTACGAGCAGTACTTC